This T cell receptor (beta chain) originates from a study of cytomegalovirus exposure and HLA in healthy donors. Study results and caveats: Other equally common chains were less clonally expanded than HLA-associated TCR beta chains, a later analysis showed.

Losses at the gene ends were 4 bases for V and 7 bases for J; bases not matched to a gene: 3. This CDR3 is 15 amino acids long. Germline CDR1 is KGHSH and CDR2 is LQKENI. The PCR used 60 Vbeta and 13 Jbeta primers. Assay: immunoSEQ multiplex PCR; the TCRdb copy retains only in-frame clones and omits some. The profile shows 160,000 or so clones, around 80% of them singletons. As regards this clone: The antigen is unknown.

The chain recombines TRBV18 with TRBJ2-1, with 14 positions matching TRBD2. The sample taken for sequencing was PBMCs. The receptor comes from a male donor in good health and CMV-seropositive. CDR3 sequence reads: CASSLGTSGSNEQFF. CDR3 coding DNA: TGTGCCAGCTCACTCGGGACTAGCGGGAGTAATGAGCAGTTCTTC.